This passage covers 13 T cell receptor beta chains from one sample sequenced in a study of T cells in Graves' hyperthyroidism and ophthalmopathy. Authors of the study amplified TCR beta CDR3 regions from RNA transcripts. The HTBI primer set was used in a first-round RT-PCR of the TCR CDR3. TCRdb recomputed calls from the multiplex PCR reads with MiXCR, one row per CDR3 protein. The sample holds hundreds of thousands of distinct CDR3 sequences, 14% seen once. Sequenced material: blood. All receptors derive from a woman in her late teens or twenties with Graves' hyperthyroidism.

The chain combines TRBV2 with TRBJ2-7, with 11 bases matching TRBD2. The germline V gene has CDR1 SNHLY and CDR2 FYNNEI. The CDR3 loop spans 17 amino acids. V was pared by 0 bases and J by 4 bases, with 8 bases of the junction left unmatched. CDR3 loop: CASSEALTSGSAYEQYF. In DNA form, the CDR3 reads TGTGCCAGCAGTGAAGCGCTAACTAGCGGGAGTGCTTACGAGCAGTACTTC. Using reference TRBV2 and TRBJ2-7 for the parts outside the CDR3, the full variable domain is EPEVTQTPSHQVTQMGQEVILRCVPISNHLYFYWYRQILGQKVEFLVSFYNNEISEKSEIFDDQFSVERPDGSNFTLKIRSTKLEDSAMYFCASSEALTSGSAYEQYFGPGTRLTVT.

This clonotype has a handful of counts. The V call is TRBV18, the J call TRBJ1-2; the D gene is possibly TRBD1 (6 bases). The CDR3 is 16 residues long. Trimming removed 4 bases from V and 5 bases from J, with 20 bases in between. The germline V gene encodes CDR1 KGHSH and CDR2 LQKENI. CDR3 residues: CASSREEDSPLYGYTF. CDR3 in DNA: TGTGCCAGCTCACGAGAAGAGGACAGCCCTCTTTATGGCTACACCTTC.

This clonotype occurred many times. CDR3 in DNA: TGCGCCAGCAGCCATGTGTACTCCCAGGGGGCCGGGGAGCTGTTTTTT. This translates into CASSHVYSQGAGELFF. The chain recombines TRBV4-1 with TRBJ2-2, with TRBD1 matching over 7 bases. Germline V gene data show CDR1 as MGHRA and CDR2 as YSYEKL. J lost 6 bases, V lost 3 bases, and 10 bases had no gene match. The CDR3 length is 16 residues.

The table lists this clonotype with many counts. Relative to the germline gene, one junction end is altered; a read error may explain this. In nucleotides, the CDR3 is TGTGCCAGCACCCGGACAGGCACCTCCTTCGAGCAGTACTTC. Its translation: CASTRTGTSFEQYF. This sequence joins TRBV6-2 or TRBV6-3 and TRBJ2-7, with 7 bases aligning to TRBD1. Germline assignment: CDR1 MNHEY and CDR2 SVGEGT. The CDR3 has 14 residues.

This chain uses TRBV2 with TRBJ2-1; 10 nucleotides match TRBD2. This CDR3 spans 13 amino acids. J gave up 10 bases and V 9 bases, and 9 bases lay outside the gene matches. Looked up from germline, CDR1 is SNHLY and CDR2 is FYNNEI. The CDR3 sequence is CAREREGRGEQFF. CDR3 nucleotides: TGTGCCAGAGAGCGGGAGGGCCGGGGGGAGCAGTTCTTC.

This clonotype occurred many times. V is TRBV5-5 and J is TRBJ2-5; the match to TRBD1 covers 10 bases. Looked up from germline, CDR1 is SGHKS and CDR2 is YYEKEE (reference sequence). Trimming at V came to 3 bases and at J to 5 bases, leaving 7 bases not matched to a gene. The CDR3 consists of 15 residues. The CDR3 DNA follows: TGTGCCAGCAGCTCCTGGGACAGGGGCTCCGAGACCCAGTACTTC. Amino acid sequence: CASSSWDRGSETQYF.

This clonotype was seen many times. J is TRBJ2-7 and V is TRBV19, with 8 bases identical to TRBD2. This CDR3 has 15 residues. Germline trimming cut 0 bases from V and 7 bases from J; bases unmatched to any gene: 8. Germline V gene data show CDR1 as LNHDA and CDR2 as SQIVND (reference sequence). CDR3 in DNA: TGTGCCAGTAGTATAGATCGGCGGACTAGCAGGGAGCAGTACTTC. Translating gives CASSIDRRTSREQYF.

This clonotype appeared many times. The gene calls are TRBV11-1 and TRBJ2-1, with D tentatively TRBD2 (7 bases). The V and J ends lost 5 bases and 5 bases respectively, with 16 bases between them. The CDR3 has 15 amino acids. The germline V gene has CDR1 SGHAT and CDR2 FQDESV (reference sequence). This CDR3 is CASSLRGGMDNEQFF. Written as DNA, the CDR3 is TGTGCCAGCAGCCTGAGGGGGGGTATGGACAATGAGCAGTTCTTC.

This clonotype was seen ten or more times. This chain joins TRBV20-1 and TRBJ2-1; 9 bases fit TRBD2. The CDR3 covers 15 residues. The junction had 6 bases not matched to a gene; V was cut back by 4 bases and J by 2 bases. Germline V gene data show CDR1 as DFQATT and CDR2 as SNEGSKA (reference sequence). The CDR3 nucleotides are TGCAGTGCTAATCGGCGGGAGGGCCCCTACAATGAGCAGTTCTTC. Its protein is CSANRREGPYNEQFF.

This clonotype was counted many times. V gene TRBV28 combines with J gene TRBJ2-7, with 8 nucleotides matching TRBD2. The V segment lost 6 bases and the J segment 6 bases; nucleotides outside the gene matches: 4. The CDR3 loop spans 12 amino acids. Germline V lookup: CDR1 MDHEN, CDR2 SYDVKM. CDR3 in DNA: TGTGCCAGCAGGGGGACTAGTTCCGAGCAGTACTTC. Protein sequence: CASRGTSSEQYF.

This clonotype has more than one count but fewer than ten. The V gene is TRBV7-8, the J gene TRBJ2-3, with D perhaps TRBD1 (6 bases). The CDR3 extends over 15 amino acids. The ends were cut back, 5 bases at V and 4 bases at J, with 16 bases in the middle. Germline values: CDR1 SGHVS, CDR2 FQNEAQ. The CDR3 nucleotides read TGTGCCAGCAGCCAGGGGCCCCGGACAGCAGATACGCAGTATTTT. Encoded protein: CASSQGPRTADTQYF.

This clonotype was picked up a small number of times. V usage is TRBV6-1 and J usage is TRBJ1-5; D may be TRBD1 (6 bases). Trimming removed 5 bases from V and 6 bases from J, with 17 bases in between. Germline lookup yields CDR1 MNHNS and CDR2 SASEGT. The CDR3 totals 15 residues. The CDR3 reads CASSIMKGGGQPQHF. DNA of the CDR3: TGTGCCAGCAGTATTATGAAGGGGGGTGGTCAGCCCCAGCATTTT.

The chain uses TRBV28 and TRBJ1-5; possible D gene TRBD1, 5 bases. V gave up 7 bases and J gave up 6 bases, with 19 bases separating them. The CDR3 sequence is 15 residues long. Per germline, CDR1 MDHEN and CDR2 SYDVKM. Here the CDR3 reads CASTPRRGVRQPQHF. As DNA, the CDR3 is TGTGCCAGCACCCCCAGGCGGGGGGTCCGTCAGCCCCAGCATTTT. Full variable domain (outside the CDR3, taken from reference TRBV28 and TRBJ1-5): DVKVTQSSRYLVKRTGEKVFLECVQDMDHENMFWYRQDPGLGLRLIYFSYDVKMKEKGDIPEGYSVSREKKERFSLILESASTNQTSMYLCASTPRRGVRQPQHFGDGTRLSIL.